This TCR beta chain came from a study of primary melanoma T cells and metastatic recurrence. Of note for this clone: The antigen remains unidentified.

V lost 4 bases to trimming and J lost 0 bases, with 9 bases between them. The CDR3 loop spans 14 amino acids. Findings of the study overall: Tumor T-cell fraction reportedly predicted progression-free survival independently. Combined with tumor thickness, T-cell fraction reportedly beat other histopathological additions. A tumor T-cell fraction above 20% appeared protective.

Measured with immunoSEQ multiplex PCR; TCRdb has only the in-frame clones, and not every one. Found here are approximately 200 clones, about 89% of them singletons; the top ten hold approximately 10%. The sequencing sample was made of melanoma tumor tissue. This chain uses TRBV7-1 with TRBJ1-1; D unclear. TRBV7-1 is noted as an ORF with a role that remains uncertain. This TCR derives from a human donor with melanoma. The CDR3 reads CASSFLSVNTEAFF. The CDR3 nucleotides are TGTGCCAGCAGCTTCCTGTCGGTGAACACTGAAGCTTTCTTT.